A selection of T cell receptor beta chains follows, all from one sample in a study of Graves' ophthalmopathy and Graves' hyperthyroidism. TCRdb itself ran the multiplex PCR reads through MiXCR, one entry per CDR3 protein. The sample carries some 360,000 distinct CDR3 sequences, roughly a sixth recorded once. The sample consisted of peripheral blood. The receptors shown here come from an adult woman with stable Graves' hyperthyroidism. CDR3s include the opening cysteine and the closing phenylalanine or tryptophan. The D gene is left open where the match is weak. Rows give clone size only sometimes, using once, few, many, or a class for an expanded clone.

.	.	TRBJ1-2	13	TRBV28	TGTGCCAGCAGTTCCAGGGGCGTGGATGGCTACACCTTC	CASSSRGVDGYTF
many	.	TRBJ1-5	13	TRBV6-5	TGTGCCAGCAGTTACGGTAGGGATAGGCCCCAGCATTTT	CASSYGRDRPQHF
.	.	TRBJ1-2	16	TRBV28	TGTGCCTGCAGTCCGCAAGGGGTTAGGGAGAGCTATGGCTACACCTTC	CACSPQGVRESYGYTF
many	.	TRBJ2-7	13	TRBV12-3/TRBV12-4	TGTGCCAGCAGTCCGGGCCACCGCTACGAGCAGTACTTC	CASSPGHRYEQYF
.	TRBD1	TRBJ2-7	15	TRBV18	TGTGCCAGCTCACCTGGGACAGGGGGCTCCACGGAGCAGTACTTC	CASSPGTGGSTEQYF
many	.	TRBJ2-7	14	TRBV10-3	TGTGCCATCAGGGACGGGACATCGGGACACGAGCAGTACTTC	CAIRDGTSGHEQYF
many	.	TRBJ1-6	16	TRBV28	TGTGCCAGCAGACTGGAGTGGGGGACAAGAAATTCACCCCTCCACTTT	CASRLEWGTRNSPLHF
few	.	TRBJ2-4	15	TRBV19	TGTGCCAGTAGTCCTCTCGTGGGGGATGGAAACATTCAGTACTTC	CASSPLVGDGNIQYF
many	.	TRBJ1-2	15	TRBV27	TGTGCCAGCAGCCAAACAGGGAGAAACTACTATGGCTACACCTTC	CASSQTGRNYYGYTF
many	.	TRBJ2-2	13	TRBV4-1	TGCGCCAGCAGCCAGGAGGTTACAGGGGAGCTGTTTTTT	CASSQEVTGELFF
.	.	TRBJ1-2	15	TRBV15	TGTGCCACCAGCAGAGATCATAACGTGAACTATGGCTACACCTTC	CATSRDHNVNYGYTF
.	TRBD1	TRBJ1-2	16	TRBV6-2/TRBV6-3	TGTGTCAGCAGCCTTCTACCGGGACAGACTAACTATGGCTACACCTTC	CVSSLLPGQTNYGYTF
few	.	TRBJ1-6	14	TRBV20-1	TGCAGTGCTAGACTAGGGAGTTATAATTCACCCCTCCACTTT	CSARLGSYNSPLHF
many	.	TRBJ1-2	12	TRBV7-2	TGTGCCAGCAGCCGTTACACAAATGGCTACACCTTC	CASSRYTNGYTF
many	.	TRBJ1-2	15	TRBV5-1	TGCGCCAGCAGCTTGTTTCCGGGGGCGGACGATGGCTACACCTTC	CASSLFPGADDGYTF
many	.	TRBJ1-2	17	TRBV6-4	TGTGCCAGCAGGCCCATCAGTCCCAGCCATACCAACTATGGCTACACCTTC	CASRPISPSHTNYGYTF
.	.	TRBJ1-1	13	TRBV6-2/TRBV6-3	TGTGCCAGCAATTCAGCCGGGGATACTGAAGCTTTCTTT	CASNSAGDTEAFF
many	.	TRBJ2-4	15	TRBV27	TGTGCCAGCAGTTTACCAGGAGCAGCCAAAAACATTAAGTACTTC	CASSLPGAAKNIKYF
many	.	TRBJ1-1	13	TRBV28	TGTGCCAGCAGATGGGAGGCGAACACTGAAGCTTTCTTT	CASRWEANTEAFF
many	TRBD2	TRBJ2-7	19	TRBV6-1	TGTGCCAGCAGTGAACGGTTAGGGTTACTAGCGGGAGGGTCCTACGAGCAGTACTTC	CASSERLGLLAGGSYEQYF
many	TRBD1	TRBJ2-2	15	TRBV20-1	TGCAGTGCTGCCGGGACAGGGGCGTTCACCGGGGAGCTGTTTTTT	CSAAGTGAFTGELFF
many	.	TRBJ1-1	14	TRBV28	TGTGCCAGCAGTTCCCCATTTGGCGGCACTGAAGCTTTCTTT	CASSSPFGGTEAFF
many	TRBD2	TRBJ2-2	18	TRBV9	TGTGCCAGCAGCGTAGCGGGGGGACGCTCGGGGCGCACCGGGGAGCTGTTTTTT	CASSVAGGRSGRTGELFF
few	TRBD1	TRBJ2-4	15	TRBV5-4	TGTGCCAGCAGTGGGACAGTACTAGCCAAAAACATTCAGTACTTC	CASSGTVLAKNIQYF
.	.	TRBJ2-5	14	TRBV11-2	TGTGCCAGCAGCTTTGGACAGCTCCAAGAGACCCAGTACTTC	CASSFGQLQETQYF
many	.	TRBJ1-5	14	TRBV24-1	TGTGCCACCAGTGAAAAGGGGAAGTGGCAGCCCCAGCATTTT	CATSEKGKWQPQHF
many	.	TRBJ1-2	11	TRBV28	TGTGCCAGCGGGGAGTCCTATGGCTACACCTTC	CASGESYGYTF
many	.	TRBJ2-7	14	TRBV28	TGTGCCAGCAGGCACCATGGAGGCTCCTACGAGCAGTACTTC	CASRHHGGSYEQYF
few	.	TRBJ1-5	15	TRBV4-1	TGCGCCAGCAGCCAAGAGGCTGCATCCGGATGGCCCCAGCATTTT	CASSQEAASGWPQHF
few	.	TRBJ1-1	10	TRBV29-1	TGCAGCGTTGGGTTAAGTGAAGCTTTCTTT	CSVGLSEAFF
many	.	TRBJ2-7	15	TRBV19	TGTGCCAGTAGTATTGGAGGATACAGATCCTACGAGCAGTACTTC	CASSIGGYRSYEQYF
few	.	TRBJ2-2	12	TRBV11-2	TGTGCCAGCAGGGTCTTGACCGGGGAGCTGTTCTTT	CASRVLTGELFF
many	.	TRBJ2-7	14	TRBV25-1	TGTGCCAGCAGTGGACACCAACGGGGAACCGAGCAGTACTTC	CASSGHQRGTEQYF
many	.	TRBJ1-5	16	TRBV12-3/TRBV12-4	TGTGCCAGCAGTTTAGGAACAGGGTTTAGCAATCAGCCCCAGCATTTT	CASSLGTGFSNQPQHF
many	.	TRBJ1-2	15	TRBV25-1	TGTGCCAGCAGTGATCCCAGCGAACTTAACTATGGCTACACCTTC	CASSDPSELNYGYTF
many	.	TRBJ2-4	14	TRBV19	TGTGCCAGTAGTGTGAACCCGTCTCCGGACATTCAGTACTTC	CASSVNPSPDIQYF